This TCR beta chain was captured in a study of shared clonotypes between healthy human individuals. In the study overall: Aged 18 to 49, the donors were a couple of women and a few men.

The table lists this clone with a few counts. The antigen remains undetermined. General study results and limits: Though the depth was large, rarefaction showed that sorted-subset sequencing was incomplete.

Assay used: immunoSEQ multiplex PCR; TCRdb lists only in-frame clones, some missing. The data show some 200,000 clones, 50% to 80% seen once. J lost 0 bases, V lost 2 bases, and 4 bases had no gene match. From germline, CDR1 is MDHEN and CDR2 SYDVKM. This CDR3 is 15 amino acids long. The chain carries TRBV28 and TRBJ2-7; 7 bases align to TRBD2. The sequenced sample was memory CD4+ T cells sorted from blood. Subset noted: CD45RA-negative fraction. The sequence was collected from a man younger than 40 in good health. The CDR3 loop reads CASSLGGTISYEQYF. CDR3 nucleotide sequence: TGTGCCAGCAGTTTAGGCGGGACTATCTCCTACGAGCAGTACTTC.